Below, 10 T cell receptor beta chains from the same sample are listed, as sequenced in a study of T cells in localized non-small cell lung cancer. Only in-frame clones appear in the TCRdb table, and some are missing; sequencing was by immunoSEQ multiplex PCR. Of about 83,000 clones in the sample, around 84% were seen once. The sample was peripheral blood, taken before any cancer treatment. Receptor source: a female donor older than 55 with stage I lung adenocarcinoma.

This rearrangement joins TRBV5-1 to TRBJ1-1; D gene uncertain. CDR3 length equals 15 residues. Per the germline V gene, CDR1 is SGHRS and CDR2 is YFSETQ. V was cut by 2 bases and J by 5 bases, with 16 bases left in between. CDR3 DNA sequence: TGCGCCAGCAGCTTTAGACAAGGAAAAGATACTGAAGCTTTCTTT. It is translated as CASSFRQGKDTEAFF.

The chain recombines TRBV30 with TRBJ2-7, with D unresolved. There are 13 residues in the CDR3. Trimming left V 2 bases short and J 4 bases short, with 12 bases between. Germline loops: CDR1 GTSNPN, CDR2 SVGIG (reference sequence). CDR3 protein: CAWSSRTLYEQYF. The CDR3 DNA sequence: TGTGCCTGGAGTTCACGAACCCTGTACGAGCAGTACTTC. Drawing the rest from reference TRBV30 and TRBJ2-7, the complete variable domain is SQTIHQWPATLVQPVGSPLSLECTVEGTSNPNLYWYRQAAGRGLQLLFYSVGIGQISSEVPQNLSASRPQDRQFILSSKKLLLSDSGFYLCAWSSRTLYEQYFGPGTRLTVT.

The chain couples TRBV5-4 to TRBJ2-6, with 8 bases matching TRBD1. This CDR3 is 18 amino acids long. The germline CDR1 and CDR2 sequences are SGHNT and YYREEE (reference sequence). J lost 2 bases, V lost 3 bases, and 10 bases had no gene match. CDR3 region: CASSSSQGAVTGANVLTF. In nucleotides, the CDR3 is TGTGCCAGCAGCTCCTCTCAGGGGGCCGTGACTGGGGCCAACGTCCTGACTTTC.

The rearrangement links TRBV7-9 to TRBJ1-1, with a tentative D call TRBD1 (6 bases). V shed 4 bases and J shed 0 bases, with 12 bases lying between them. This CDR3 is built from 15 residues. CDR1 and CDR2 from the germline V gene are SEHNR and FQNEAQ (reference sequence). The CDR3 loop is CASSSYREMNTEAFF. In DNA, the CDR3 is TGTGCCAGCAGCTCTTACAGGGAGATGAACACTGAAGCTTTCTTT.

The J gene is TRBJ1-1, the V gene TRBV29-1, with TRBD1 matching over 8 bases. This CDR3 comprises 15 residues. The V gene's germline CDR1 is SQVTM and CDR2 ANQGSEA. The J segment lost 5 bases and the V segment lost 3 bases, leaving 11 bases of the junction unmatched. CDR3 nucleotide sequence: TGCAGCGTTGACCAGGGGGCGACTTTACGTACTGAAGCTTTCTTT. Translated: CSVDQGATLRTEAFF. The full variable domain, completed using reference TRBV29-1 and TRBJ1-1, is SAVISQKPSRDICQRGTSLTIQCQVDSQVTMMFWYRQQPGQSLTLIATANQGSEATYESGFVIDKFPISRPNLTFSTLTVSNMSPEDSSIYLCSVDQGATLRTEAFFGQGTRLTVV.

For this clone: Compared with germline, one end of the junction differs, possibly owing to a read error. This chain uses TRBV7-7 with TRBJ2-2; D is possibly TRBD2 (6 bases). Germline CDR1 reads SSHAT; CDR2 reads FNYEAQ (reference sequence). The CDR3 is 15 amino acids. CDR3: CASSLGSGDTGELFF. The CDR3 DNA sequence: TGTGCCAGCAGTTTAGGGTCGGGGGACACCGGGGAGCTGTTTTTT.

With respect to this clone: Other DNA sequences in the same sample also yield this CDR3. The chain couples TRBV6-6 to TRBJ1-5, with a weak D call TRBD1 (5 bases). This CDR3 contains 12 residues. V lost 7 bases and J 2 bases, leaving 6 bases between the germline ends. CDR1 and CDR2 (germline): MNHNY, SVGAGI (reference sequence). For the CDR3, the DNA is TGTGCCAGCATGGGGGGCAATCAGCCCCAGCATTTT. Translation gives CASMGGNQPQHF.

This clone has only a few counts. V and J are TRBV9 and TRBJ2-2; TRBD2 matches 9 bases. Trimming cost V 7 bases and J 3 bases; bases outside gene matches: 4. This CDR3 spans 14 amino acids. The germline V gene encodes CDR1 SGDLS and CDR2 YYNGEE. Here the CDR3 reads CASLAGPYTGELFF. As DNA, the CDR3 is TGTGCCAGCCTAGCGGGACCCTACACCGGGGAGCTGTTTTTT.

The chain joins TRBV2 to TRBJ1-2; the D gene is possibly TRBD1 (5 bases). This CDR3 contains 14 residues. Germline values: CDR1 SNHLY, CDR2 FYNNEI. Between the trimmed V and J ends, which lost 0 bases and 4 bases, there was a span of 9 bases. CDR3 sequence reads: CASSEASGTYGYTF. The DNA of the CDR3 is TGTGCCAGCAGTGAAGCGTCGGGGACCTATGGCTACACCTTC.

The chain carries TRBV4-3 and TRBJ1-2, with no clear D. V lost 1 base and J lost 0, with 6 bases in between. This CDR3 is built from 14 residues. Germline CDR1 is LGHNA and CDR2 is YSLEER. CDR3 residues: CASSQVGSNYGYTF. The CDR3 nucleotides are TGCGCCAGCAGCCAAGTGGGTTCTAACTATGGCTACACCTTC.